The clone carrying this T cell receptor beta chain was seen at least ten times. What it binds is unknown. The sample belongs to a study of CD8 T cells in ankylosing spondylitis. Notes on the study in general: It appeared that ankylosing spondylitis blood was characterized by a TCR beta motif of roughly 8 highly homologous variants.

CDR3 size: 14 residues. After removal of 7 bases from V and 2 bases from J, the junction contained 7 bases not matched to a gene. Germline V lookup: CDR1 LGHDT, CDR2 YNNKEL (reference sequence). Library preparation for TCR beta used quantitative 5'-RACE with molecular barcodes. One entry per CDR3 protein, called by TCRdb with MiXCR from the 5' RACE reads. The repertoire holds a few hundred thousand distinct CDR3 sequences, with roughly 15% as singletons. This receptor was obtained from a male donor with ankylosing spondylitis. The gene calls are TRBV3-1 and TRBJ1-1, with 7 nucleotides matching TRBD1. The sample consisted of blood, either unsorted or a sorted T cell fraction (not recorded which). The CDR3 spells CASTYRGSNTEAFF. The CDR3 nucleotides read TGTGCCAGCACCTACAGGGGATCCAACACTGAAGCTTTCTTT. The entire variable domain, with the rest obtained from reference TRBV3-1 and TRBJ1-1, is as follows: DTAVSQTPKYLVTQMGNDKSIKCEQNLGHDTMYWYKQDSKKFLKIMFSYNNKELIINETVPNRFSPKSPDKAHLNLHINSLELGDSAVYFCASTYRGSNTEAFFGQGTRLTVV.